This T cell receptor beta chain was profiled in a study of CD8 T cells in Susac syndrome. This clonotype showed up just once. Healthy donors constituted the control group, matched for age and sex. Negative isolation was applied to CD8+ and CD4+ T cells, and FACS enrichment was applied to TEMRA cells. Random-hexamer reverse transcription was applied to roughly 0.5 to 1 ug RNA. TCR beta CDR3 was amplified by immunoSEQ multiplex PCR. This amplification extended across 54 Vbeta and 13 Jbeta segments. Each CDR3 protein gets one entry after TCRdb re-called the immunoSEQ multiplex PCR reads with MiXCR. Among about 200,000 distinct CDR3 sequences listed, about 95% were seen once. This TCR came from a human donor in good health. Sequencing was done on a sample of CD4+ T cells from PBMCs.

The CDR3 bases are TGTGCCAGCAGTTCCAGGTCCACTGAAGCTTTCTTT. Its translation is CASSSRSTEAFF. This chain links TRBV27 with TRBJ1-1; D remains unclear. Trimming took off 4 bases at V and 4 bases at J, with 7 bases between the two ends. Germline CDR1 MNHEY, CDR2 SMNVEV (reference sequence). This CDR3 contains 12 residues.